A single sample is the source of the 5 T cell receptor beta chains below, sequenced in a study of TIL therapy for anti-PD-1-resistant metastatic lung cancer. Time point given: pre-treatment sample, taken before nivolumab and TIL therapy. Most excised metastases sampled were pleural nodules or supraclavicular lymph nodes. This was the immunoSEQ v3 assay. Sequenced by immunoSEQ multiplex PCR; TCRdb stores in-frame clones only, minus some. The profile covers more than 90,000 clones, with roughly 65% appearing a single time and about 10% taken by the ten largest. Here the sequenced sample was tumor tissue, taken at baseline. The source of these receptors is a person between 30 and 80 years old with non-small cell lung cancer.

The chain joins TRBV7-2 to TRBJ2-5; D is perhaps TRBD2 (5 bases). CDR1 and CDR2 from the germline V gene are SGHTA and FQGNSA. Trimming took off 7 bases at V and 0 bases at J, with 12 bases between the two ends. CDR3 length: 14 residues. CDR3 coding DNA: TGTGCCAGCACCTGGACCGGGAACCAAGAGACCCAGTACTTC. It specifies CASTWTGNQETQYF. Full variable domain (outside the CDR3, taken from reference TRBV7-2 and TRBJ2-5): GAGVSQSPSNKVTEKGKDVELRCDPISGHTALYWYRQSLGQGLEFLIYFQGNSAPDKSGLPSDRFSAERTGGSVSTLTIQRTQQEDSAVYLCASTWTGNQETQYFGPGTRLLVL.

The chain has TRBV5-1 and TRBJ2-5; D is perhaps TRBD2 (5 bases). Germline assignment: CDR1 SGHRS and CDR2 YFSETQ. V lost 6 bases, J lost 5 bases, and 20 bases lay in between. The CDR3 extends over 15 amino acids. The CDR3 is CASTPVGYSGETQYF. DNA for the CDR3: TGCGCCAGCACCCCTGTGGGGTACTCGGGGGAGACCCAGTACTTC.

This rearrangement joins TRBV9 to TRBJ2-1; TRBD1 matches 10 bases. From germline, CDR1 is SGDLS and CDR2 YYNGEE. Trimming took 1 base from V and 7 from J; bases not matched to a gene: 8. The CDR3 sequence is 16 residues long. The CDR3 DNA sequence: TGTGCCAGCAGCGTATTCGGGACAGGGGCTAGGAATGAGCAGTTCTTC. This sequence encodes CASSVFGTGARNEQFF.

This clone has just a few counts. A read error may account for a junction end that differs from germline. The V and J genes are TRBV7-2 and TRBJ2-7; D unresolved. This CDR3 has 15 residues. In germline, CDR1 is SGHTA, CDR2 FQGNSA. DNA of the CDR3: TGTGCCAGCAGCTTATTGCCCCTGGAGTCCTCCGAGCAGTACTTC. It is translated as CASSLLPLESSEQYF.

The V and J genes are TRBV9 and TRBJ2-4; no firm D call. The CDR3 runs to 15 residues. V lost 0 bases and J 3 bases, leaving 10 bases between the germline ends. CDR1 SGDLS and CDR2 YYNGEE come from the germline V gene. This CDR3 reads CASSVGYVGKNIQYF. DNA of the CDR3: TGTGCCAGCAGCGTAGGCTACGTGGGCAAAAACATTCAGTACTTC.